This T cell receptor beta chain was identified during a study of blood T cell repertoires in COVID-19. Study-wide context: Acute and convalescent COVID-19 samples came from the United States, Italy and Spain.

In germline, CDR1 is MGHRA, CDR2 YSYEKL. The CDR3 extends over 14 amino acids. J gave up 5 bases and V 0 bases, and 3 bases lay outside the gene matches. Original processing methods: From reference gene primer amplification, estimates of nucleated cell counts were derived. The data were produced by immunoSEQ multiplex PCR, yet TCRdb's version contains in-frame clones alone and is incomplete. V and J calls and clone size come straight from that table; D and trimming were deduced from the DNA. The sample lists 100,000 or so clones, 88% occurring once. The sample consisted of peripheral blood. The chain carries TRBV4-1 and TRBJ2-7; 8 bases agree with TRBD1. The TCR sequence derives from a woman aged 55-70 years with acute or convalescent COVID-19. The CDR3 DNA follows: TGCGCCAGCAGCCAAGAGGGGACAGGCCACGAGCAGTACTTC. This sequence encodes CASSQEGTGHEQYF.